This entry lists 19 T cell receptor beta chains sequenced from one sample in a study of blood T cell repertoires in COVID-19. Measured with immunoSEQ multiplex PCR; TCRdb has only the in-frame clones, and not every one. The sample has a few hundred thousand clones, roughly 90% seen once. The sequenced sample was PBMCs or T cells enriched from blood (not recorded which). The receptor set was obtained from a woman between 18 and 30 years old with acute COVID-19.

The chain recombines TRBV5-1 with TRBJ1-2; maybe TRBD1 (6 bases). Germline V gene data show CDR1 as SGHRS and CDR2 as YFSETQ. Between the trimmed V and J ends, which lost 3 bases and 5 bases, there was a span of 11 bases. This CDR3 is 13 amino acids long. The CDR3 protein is CASSSGQIYGYTF. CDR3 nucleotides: TGCGCCAGCAGCTCTGGACAGATTTATGGCTACACCTTC.

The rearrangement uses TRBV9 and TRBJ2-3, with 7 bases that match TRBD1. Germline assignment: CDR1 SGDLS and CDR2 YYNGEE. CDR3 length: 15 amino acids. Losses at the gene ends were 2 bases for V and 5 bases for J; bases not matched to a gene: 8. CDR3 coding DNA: TGTGCCAGCAGCGTTCGACAGGGCCTCATAGATACGCAGTATTTT. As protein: CASSVRQGLIDTQYF.

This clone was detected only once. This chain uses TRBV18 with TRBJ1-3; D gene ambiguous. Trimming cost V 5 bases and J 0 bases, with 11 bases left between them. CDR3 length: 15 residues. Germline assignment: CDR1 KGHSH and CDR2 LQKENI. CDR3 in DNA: TGTGCCAGCTCAGAGTCCGCGAACTCTGGAAACACCATATATTTT. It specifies CASSESANSGNTIYF. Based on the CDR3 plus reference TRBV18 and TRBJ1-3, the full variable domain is NAGVMQNPRHLVRRRGQEARLRCSPMKGHSHVYWYRQLPEEGLKFMVYLQKENIIDESGMPKERFSAEFPKEGPSILRIQQVVRGDSAAYFCASSESANSGNTIYFGEGSWLTVV.

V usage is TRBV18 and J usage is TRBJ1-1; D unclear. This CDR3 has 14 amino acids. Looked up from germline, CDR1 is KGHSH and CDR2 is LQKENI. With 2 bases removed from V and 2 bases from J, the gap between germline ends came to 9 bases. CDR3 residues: CASSPSADNTEAFF. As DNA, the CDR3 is TGTGCCAGCTCACCAAGTGCGGATAACACTGAAGCTTTCTTT.

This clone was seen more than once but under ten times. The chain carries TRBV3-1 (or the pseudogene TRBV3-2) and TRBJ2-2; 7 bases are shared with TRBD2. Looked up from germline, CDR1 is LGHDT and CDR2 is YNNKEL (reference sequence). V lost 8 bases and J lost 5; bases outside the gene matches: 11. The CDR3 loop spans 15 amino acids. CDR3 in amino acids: CASQPGLTGTGELFF. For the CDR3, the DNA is TGTGCCAGCCAACCGGGACTAACCGGGACCGGGGAGCTGTTTTTT.

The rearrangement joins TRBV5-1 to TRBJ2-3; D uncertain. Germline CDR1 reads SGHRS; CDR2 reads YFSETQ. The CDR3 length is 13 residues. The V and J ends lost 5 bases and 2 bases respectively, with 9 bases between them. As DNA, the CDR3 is TGCGCCAGCAGTTCCCCCTACACAGATACGCAGTATTTT. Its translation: CASSSPYTDTQYF. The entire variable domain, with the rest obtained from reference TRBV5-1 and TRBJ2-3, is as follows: KAGVTQTPRYLIKTRGQQVTLSCSPISGHRSVSWYQQTPGQGLQFLFEYFSETQRNKGNFPGRFSGRQFSNSRSEMNVSTLELGDSALYLCASSSPYTDTQYFGPGTRLTVL.

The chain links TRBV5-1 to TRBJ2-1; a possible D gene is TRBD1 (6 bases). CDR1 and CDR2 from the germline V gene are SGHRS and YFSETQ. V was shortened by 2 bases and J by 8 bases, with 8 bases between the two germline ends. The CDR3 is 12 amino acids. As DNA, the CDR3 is TGCGCCAGCAGCTTCAGGGGTGATGAGCAGTTCTTC. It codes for CASSFRGDEQFF. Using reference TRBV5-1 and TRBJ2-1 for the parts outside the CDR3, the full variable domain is KAGVTQTPRYLIKTRGQQVTLSCSPISGHRSVSWYQQTPGQGLQFLFEYFSETQRNKGNFPGRFSGRQFSNSRSEMNVSTLELGDSALYLCASSFRGDEQFFGPGTRLTVL.

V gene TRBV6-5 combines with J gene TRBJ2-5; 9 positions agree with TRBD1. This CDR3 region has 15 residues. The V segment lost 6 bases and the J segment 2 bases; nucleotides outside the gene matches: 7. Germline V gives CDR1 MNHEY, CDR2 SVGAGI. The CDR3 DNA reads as TGTGCCAGCAGCCGGGGGGACAGGGATCAAGAGACCCAGTACTTC. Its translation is CASSRGDRDQETQYF.

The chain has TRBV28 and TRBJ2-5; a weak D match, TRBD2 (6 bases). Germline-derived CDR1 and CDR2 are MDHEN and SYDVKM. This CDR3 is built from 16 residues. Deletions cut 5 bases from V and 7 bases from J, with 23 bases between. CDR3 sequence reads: CASSHAGTPTTRTQYF. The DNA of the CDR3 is TGTGCCAGCAGTCATGCCGGGACTCCAACCACCAGGACCCAGTACTTC.

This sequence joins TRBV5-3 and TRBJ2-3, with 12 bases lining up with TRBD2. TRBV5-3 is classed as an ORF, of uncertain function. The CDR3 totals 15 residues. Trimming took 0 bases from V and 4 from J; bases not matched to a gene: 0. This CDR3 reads CARSLGLAGADTQYF. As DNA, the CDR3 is TGTGCCAGAAGCTTGGGACTAGCGGGAGCAGATACGCAGTATTTT.

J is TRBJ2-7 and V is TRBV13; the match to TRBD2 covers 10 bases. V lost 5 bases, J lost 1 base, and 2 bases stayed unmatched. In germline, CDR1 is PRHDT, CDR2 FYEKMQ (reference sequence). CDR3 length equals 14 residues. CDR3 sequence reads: CASSPGLASYEQYF. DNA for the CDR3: TGTGCCAGCAGCCCGGGACTAGCGTCCTACGAGCAGTACTTC.

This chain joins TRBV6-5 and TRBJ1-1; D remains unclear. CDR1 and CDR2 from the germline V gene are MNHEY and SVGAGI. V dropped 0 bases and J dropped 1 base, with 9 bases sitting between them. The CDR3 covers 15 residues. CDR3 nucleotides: TGTGCCAGCAGTTACTCGAGGGTTGCGAACACTGAAGCTTTCTTT. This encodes CASSYSRVANTEAFF.

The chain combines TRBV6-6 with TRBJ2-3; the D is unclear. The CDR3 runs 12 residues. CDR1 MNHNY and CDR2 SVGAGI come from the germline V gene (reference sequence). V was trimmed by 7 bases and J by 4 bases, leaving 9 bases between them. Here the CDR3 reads CASTLIPDTQYF. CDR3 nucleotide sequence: TGTGCCAGCACCCTAATCCCAGATACGCAGTATTTT.

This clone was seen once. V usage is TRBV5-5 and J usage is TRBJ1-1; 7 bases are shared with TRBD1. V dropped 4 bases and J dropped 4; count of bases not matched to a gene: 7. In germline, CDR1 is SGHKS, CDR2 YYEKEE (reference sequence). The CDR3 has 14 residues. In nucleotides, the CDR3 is TGTGCCAGCAGCCCCAGGGGGACCTCCACTGAAGCTTTCTTT. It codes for CASSPRGTSTEAFF.

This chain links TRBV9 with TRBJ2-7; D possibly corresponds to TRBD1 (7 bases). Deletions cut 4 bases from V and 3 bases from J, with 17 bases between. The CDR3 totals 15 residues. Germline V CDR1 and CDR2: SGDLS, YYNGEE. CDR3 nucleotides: TGTGCCAGCAGCCCCCAGGGGGACTCTGACTACGAGCAGTACTTC. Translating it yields CASSPQGDSDYEQYF.

CDR3 sequence reads: CASSSGGGDTEAFF. The CDR3 DNA follows: TGTGCCAGCAGCTCCGGAGGGGGCGACACTGAAGCTTTCTTT. V usage is TRBV7-8 and J usage is TRBJ1-1, with 7 bases lining up with TRBD1. V lost 4 bases and J lost 3; bases outside the gene matches: 5. The CDR3 length is 14 residues. Germline-derived CDR1 and CDR2 are SGHVS and FQNEAQ. The full variable domain, its missing parts supplied by reference TRBV7-8 and TRBJ1-1, is GAGVSQSPRYKVAKRGQDVALRCDPISGHVSLFWYQQALGQGPEFLTYFQNEAQLDKSGLPSDRFFAERPEGSVSTLKIQRTQQEDSAVYLCASSSGGGDTEAFFGQGTRLTVV.

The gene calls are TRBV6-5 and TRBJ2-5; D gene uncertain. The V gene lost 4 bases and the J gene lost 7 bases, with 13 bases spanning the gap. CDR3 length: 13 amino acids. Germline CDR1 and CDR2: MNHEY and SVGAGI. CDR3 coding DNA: TGTGCCAGCAGTTCCGTCGATAAGCGGACCCAGTACTTC. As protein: CASSSVDKRTQYF.

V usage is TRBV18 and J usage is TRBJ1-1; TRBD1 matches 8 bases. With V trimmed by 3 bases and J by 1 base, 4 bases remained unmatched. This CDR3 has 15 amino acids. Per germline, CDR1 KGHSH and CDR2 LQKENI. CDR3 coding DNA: TGTGCCAGCTCACCCGGGACAGGACCGAACACTGAAGCTTTCTTT. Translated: CASSPGTGPNTEAFF.

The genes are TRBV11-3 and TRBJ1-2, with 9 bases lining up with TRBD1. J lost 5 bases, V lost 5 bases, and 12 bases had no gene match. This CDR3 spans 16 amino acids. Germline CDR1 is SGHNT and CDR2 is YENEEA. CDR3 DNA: TGTGCCAGCAGCCCCCGGTCCGGGACAGGGTCTTATGGCTACACCTTC. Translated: CASSPRSGTGSYGYTF.